This T cell receptor beta chain comes out of a study of somatic mutations in cytotoxic T cells in rheumatoid arthritis. Study summary: Among the T-cell populations stained with V beta antibodies, some were separated by flow sorting at nearly 100% purity, including V beta1+ cells whose TCRB was sequenced.

CDR1 SGHDT and CDR2 YYEEEE come from the germline V gene. The trim removed 0 bases at V and 0 bases at J, leaving 2 bases unmatched. The CDR3 extends over 15 amino acids. Regarding the study as a whole: The study found CD8+ clonality increased with age in rheumatoid arthritis patients, not healthy controls. The largest CD8+ clone made up over 20% of CD8+ cells in 8 of 65 patients.

Original handling: In patients, CD8+ clones bigger than 1% rarely had the same sequence as a published virus-specific TCRB. Some clones are missing from TCRdb's copy, which holds only in-frame ones; the method was immunoSEQ multiplex PCR. V, J and clone size derive from that table, while D and trimming were established from the DNA sequence. In the table there are almost 8,500 clones, roughly 70% of which are singletons. This clone appeared a single time. Its antigen is not known. The V gene is TRBV5-6, the J gene TRBJ2-7, with 8 bases matching TRBD1. The sequence derives from an adult with rheumatoid arthritis. The sequenced material came from CD8+ T cells sorted from blood. The DNA for the CDR3 is TGTGCCAGCAGCTTGGAGGACAGGGCCTCCTACGAGCAGTACTTC. This encodes CASSLEDRASYEQYF.